The 6 T cell receptor beta chains given below trace back to one sample, sequenced in a study of CD8 T cells in ankylosing spondylitis. Each CDR3 protein gets one entry after TCRdb re-called the 5' RACE reads with MiXCR. The table lists around 99,000 distinct CDR3 sequences, about 9.1% of them singletons. The sequencing sample was made of blood, either unsorted or a sorted T cell fraction (not recorded which). The source of these receptors is a male donor with ankylosing spondylitis or in good health (not recorded which).

As regards this clonotype: This may come from a read error, since a much larger clone is one base off. The CDR3 DNA reads TGTGCCGGCAGCCAATCCCCCATCAATGGCTACACCTTC. This sequence encodes CAGSQSPINGYTF. The chain carries TRBV3-1 and TRBJ1-2; no reliable D call. The CDR3 covers 13 residues. CDR1 is LGHDT and CDR2 is YNNKEL in the germline V gene (reference sequence). The full variable domain, rest sourced from reference TRBV3-1 and TRBJ1-2, is DTAVSQTPKYLVTQMGNDKSIKCEQNLGHDTMYWYKQDSKKFLKIMFSYNNKELIINETVPNRFSPKSPDKAHLNLHINSLELGDSAVYFCAGSQSPINGYTFGSGTRLTVV.

The chain couples TRBV2 to TRBJ2-1; D is unresolved. The length of the CDR3 is 13 residues. V was pared by 8 bases and J by 4 bases, with 12 bases between. CDR1 and CDR2 from the germline V gene are SNHLY and FYNNEI. The CDR3 spells CASLRAPYNEQFF. DNA of the CDR3: TGTGCCAGCCTTCGGGCACCATACAATGAGCAGTTCTTC.

The rearrangement links TRBV12-3 or TRBV12-4 to TRBJ2-1; D is possibly TRBD2 (7 bases). This CDR3 contains 16 residues. Trimming took 5 bases from V and 4 from J, leaving 18 bases between them. Here the CDR3 DNA reads TGTGCCAGCAGTGGGGGGGGCCTAAACGTGTACAATGAGCAGTTCTTC. Protein sequence: CASSGGGLNVYNEQFF.

This clonotype was picked up many times. The V gene is TRBV20-1, the J gene TRBJ1-5; the match to TRBD1 covers 7 bases. The germline gives CDR1 DFQATT, CDR2 SNEGSKA (reference sequence). The CDR3 contains 15 residues. Losses at the gene ends were 2 bases for V and 5 bases for J; bases not matched to a gene: 9. CDR3 nucleotide sequence: TGCAGTGCTAGACCCTGGACAGGTGGAGATCAGCCCCAGCATTTT. The encoded protein is CSARPWTGGDQPQHF.

This clonotype was seen only a few times. This chain joins TRBV3-1 and TRBJ2-7; no clear D gene. CDR1 is LGHDT and CDR2 is YNNKEL in the germline V gene (reference sequence). Trimming removed 9 bases from V and 2 bases from J, with 26 bases in between. There are 17 residues in the CDR3. CDR3 bases: TGTGCCAGATCCACCTCGCAACCGAACAAAACAACCTACGAGCAGTACTTC. Its protein is CARSTSQPNKTTYEQYF.

Ten or more counts support this clonotype. The CDR3 loop reads CASSSENLAGQNHEQYF. In DNA form, the CDR3 reads TGTGCCAGCAGCTCGGAGAACCTAGCGGGACAAAACCACGAGCAGTACTTC. The chain couples TRBV7-2 to TRBJ2-7; the match to TRBD2 covers 9 bases. V lost 4 bases and J lost 5; bases outside the gene matches: 15. Per the germline V gene, CDR1 is SGHTA and CDR2 is FQGNSA. CDR3 length: 17 amino acids.